The T cell receptor beta chain under discussion was sequenced for a study of shared clonotypes between healthy human individuals. Naive CD8 cells, CD45RO-negative and positively selected for CCR7, excluded terminally differentiated effector memory CD45RA+ cells. TCRdb's table, derived via immunoSEQ multiplex PCR, lists solely in-frame clones and lacks some. The profile covers about 2.1 million clones, with 93% appearing a single time and more than 1.5% taken by the ten largest. V lost 5 bases to trimming and J lost 2 bases; unmatched junction nucleotides: 5. In germline, CDR1 is SGHTA, CDR2 FQGNSA. The CDR3 spans 14 residues.

The gene calls are TRBV7-2 and TRBJ2-7; TRBD1 matches 8 bases. Sample: naive CD8+ T cells from PBMCs. The source is a man between 18 and 29 years old in good health. Some clones in this sample may be carry-over from other donors' samples. The CDR3 DNA follows: TGTGCCAGCAGCCTTCGGGACAGGCCCTACGAGCAGTACTTC. It codes for CASSLRDRPYEQYF.